The TCR beta chain under discussion was sequenced for a study of blood T cells in healthy people across ages. Looking at the study overall: About one barcoded beta molecule per two T cells was captured by template switching.

The germline CDR1 and CDR2 sequences are KGHDR and SFDVKD. The CDR3 extends over 17 amino acids. Trimming removed 2 bases from V and 5 bases from J; junction bases left unmatched: 7. Findings of the study overall: With unsorted PBMCs, a conclusive comparison of naive versus antigen-experienced cells was not possible.

Samples each had at least 5.5 micrograms of total RNA extracted. Worth noting for this clonotype: Antigen specificity is unknown.

Alongside a J-beta primer mix, a sample-barcoded 5' primer served in a second PCR lasting roughly 6 to 12 cycles. All samples gave at least 2.5 million CDR3-containing paired-end reads. TCRdb fed the 5' RACE reads into MiXCR, producing one record per CDR3 protein. This table has roughly 1.7 million distinct CDR3 sequences, about 31% appearing once. The chain couples TRBV24-1 to TRBJ2-1; TRBD2 agrees at 11 bases. The receptor's source is a woman under 40 in good health. Sequencing input: blood. The CDR3 DNA is TGTGCCACCAGTGATTCCCCGGGACTAGCGGAAAACAATGAGCAGTTCTTC. This translates into CATSDSPGLAENNEQFF.